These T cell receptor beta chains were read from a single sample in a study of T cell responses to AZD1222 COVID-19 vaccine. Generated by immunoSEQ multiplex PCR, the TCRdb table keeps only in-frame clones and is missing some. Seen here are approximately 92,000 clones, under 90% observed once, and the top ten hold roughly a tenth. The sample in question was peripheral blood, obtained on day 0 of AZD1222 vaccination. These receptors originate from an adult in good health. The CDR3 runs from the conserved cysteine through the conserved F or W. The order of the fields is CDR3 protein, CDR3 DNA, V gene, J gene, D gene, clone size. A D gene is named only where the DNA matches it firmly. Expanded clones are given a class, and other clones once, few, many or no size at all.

CDR3aa: CASSRRQGAELYGYTF
CDR3nt: TGCGCCAGCAGCAGAAGACAGGGGGCGGAACTCTATGGCTACACCTTC
v_gene: TRBV5-1
j_gene: TRBJ1-2
d_gene: TRBD1
abundance: NA

CDR3aa: CASTPPGQGNVLTF
CDR3nt: TGTGCCAGCACCCCTCCAGGACAGGGGAACGTCCTGACTTTC
v_gene: TRBV28
j_gene: TRBJ2-6
d_gene: TRBD1
abundance: few

CDR3aa: CASRMGRNQPQHF
CDR3nt: TGTGCCAGTAGGATGGGCCGCAATCAGCCCCAGCATTTT
v_gene: TRBV19
j_gene: TRBJ1-5
d_gene: NA
abundance: few

CDR3aa: CASSSPSAATNEKLFF
CDR3nt: TGTGCCAGCAGCTCCCCATCAGCTGCAACTAATGAAAAACTGTTTTTT
v_gene: TRBV28
j_gene: TRBJ1-4
d_gene: NA
abundance: NA

CDR3aa: CASSFGGSEKLFF
CDR3nt: TGTGCCAGCAGCTTCGGGGGGTCTGAAAAACTGTTTTTT
v_gene: TRBV5-4
j_gene: TRBJ1-4
d_gene: NA
abundance: NA

CDR3aa: CASSPPRGGNTEAFF
CDR3nt: TGTGCCAGCAGTCCCCCCAGGGGGGGAAACACTGAAGCTTTCTTT
v_gene: TRBV6-5
j_gene: TRBJ1-1
d_gene: TRBD1
abundance: NA

CDR3aa: CATGLGGAVTEAFF
CDR3nt: TGTGCCACCGGATTGGGGGGGGCGGTAACTGAAGCTTTCTTT
v_gene: TRBV28
j_gene: TRBJ1-1
d_gene: NA
abundance: NA

CDR3aa: CASSYSGGAREQYF
CDR3nt: TGTGCCAGCAGTTACTCTGGGGGGGCGCGCGAGCAGTACTTC
v_gene: TRBV6-5
j_gene: TRBJ2-7
d_gene: NA
abundance: NA

CDR3aa: CASSLDRGWSEQFF
CDR3nt: TGCGCCAGCAGCTTGGACAGGGGGTGGTCTGAGCAGTTCTTC
v_gene: TRBV5-1
j_gene: TRBJ2-1
d_gene: TRBD1
abundance: few

CDR3aa: CASKTSGGTTYEQYF
CDR3nt: TGTGCCAGTAAGACTAGCGGGGGGACCACCTACGAGCAGTACTTC
v_gene: TRBV19
j_gene: TRBJ2-7
d_gene: TRBD2
abundance: NA

CDR3aa: CASSLRAASYNSPLHF
CDR3nt: TGTGCCAGCAGCTTGAGGGCAGCGAGCTATAATTCACCCCTCCACTTT
v_gene: TRBV11-2
j_gene: TRBJ1-6
d_gene: NA
abundance: NA

CDR3aa: CASNIQGAADTQYF
CDR3nt: TGCGCCAGCAACATACAGGGGGCGGCAGATACGCAGTATTTT
v_gene: TRBV5-1
j_gene: TRBJ2-3
d_gene: TRBD1
abundance: NA

CDR3aa: CASSESRGIYGYTF
CDR3nt: TGTGCCAGCAGTGAATCCCGGGGAATCTATGGCTACACCTTC
v_gene: TRBV6-1
j_gene: TRBJ1-2
d_gene: NA
abundance: NA

CDR3aa: CASSSQTGARGEQYF
CDR3nt: TGTGCCAGCAGCTCTCAGACAGGGGCGAGGGGCGAGCAGTACTTC
v_gene: TRBV11-2
j_gene: TRBJ2-7
d_gene: TRBD1
abundance: NA

CDR3aa: CASRMGQGGLGQYF
CDR3nt: TGTGCCAGCAGAATGGGACAGGGCGGACTTGGGCAGTACTTC
v_gene: TRBV6-5
j_gene: TRBJ2-7
d_gene: TRBD1
abundance: NA

CDR3aa: CASSVVGVGDTQYF
CDR3nt: TGTGCCAGCAGCGTAGTAGGGGTGGGGGATACGCAGTATTTT
v_gene: TRBV9
j_gene: TRBJ2-3
d_gene: NA
abundance: NA

CDR3aa: CASSLTSGVHFF
CDR3nt: TGTGCCAGTAGTCTGACTAGCGGGGTCCATTTCTTC
v_gene: TRBV19
j_gene: TRBJ2-1
d_gene: TRBD2
abundance: once

CDR3aa: CASSSMTGPSYEQYF
CDR3nt: TGTGCCAGCAGCTCCATGACAGGGCCCTCCTACGAGCAGTACTTC
v_gene: TRBV7-6
j_gene: TRBJ2-7
d_gene: TRBD1
abundance: NA

CDR3aa: CASSELAGGPSEQFF
CDR3nt: TGTGCCAGCAGTGAACTAGCGGGGGGGCCCAGTGAGCAGTTCTTC
v_gene: TRBV6-4
j_gene: TRBJ2-1
d_gene: TRBD2
abundance: NA

CDR3aa: CASLRGNMGGELFF
CDR3nt: TGTGCCAGCTTAAGGGGGAACATGGGCGGGGAGCTGTTTTTT
v_gene: TRBV2
j_gene: TRBJ2-2
d_gene: NA
abundance: NA

CDR3aa: CASRLLGTQQETQYF
CDR3nt: TGTGCCAGCAGGCTTCTAGGGACCCAACAAGAGACCCAGTACTTC
v_gene: TRBV28
j_gene: TRBJ2-5
d_gene: NA
abundance: NA

CDR3aa: CASQRGGYTDTQYF
CDR3nt: TGTGCCAGCCAGCGGGGGGGATATACAGATACGCAGTATTTT
v_gene: TRBV7-9
j_gene: TRBJ2-3
d_gene: TRBD2
abundance: NA

CDR3aa: CASRSAGVTSNQPQHF
CDR3nt: TGTGCCAGCAGGTCCGCAGGGGTAACAAGCAATCAGCCCCAGCATTTT
v_gene: TRBV6-4
j_gene: TRBJ1-5
d_gene: NA
abundance: NA

CDR3aa: CASSITGGSSYNEQFF
CDR3nt: TGCGCCAGCAGTATAACAGGGGGAAGCTCCTACAATGAGCAGTTCTTC
v_gene: TRBV23-1
j_gene: TRBJ2-1
d_gene: TRBD1
abundance: few

CDR3aa: CASSMRRGGLGTDTQYF
CDR3nt: TGTGCCAGCAGTATGAGGAGGGGGGGGCTAGGCACAGATACGCAGTATTTT
v_gene: TRBV11-2
j_gene: TRBJ2-3
d_gene: NA
abundance: NA

CDR3aa: CASSQDPGIRSEAFF
CDR3nt: TGTGCCAGCAGCCAAGATCCCGGGATTCGTTCTGAAGCTTTCTTT
v_gene: TRBV3-1/TRBV3-2
j_gene: TRBJ1-1
d_gene: NA
abundance: NA

CDR3aa: CASSIAGGSVTDTQYF
CDR3nt: TGCGCCAGCAGCATCGCGGGGGGCTCGGTGACAGATACGCAGTATTTT
v_gene: TRBV5-1
j_gene: TRBJ2-3
d_gene: TRBD2
abundance: NA

CDR3aa: CAWRERTNEKLFF
CDR3nt: TGTGCCTGGAGGGAGAGAACTAATGAAAAACTGTTTTTT
v_gene: TRBV30
j_gene: TRBJ1-4
d_gene: NA
abundance: NA

CDR3aa: CASSEMTGGKNEQYF
CDR3nt: TGCGCCAGCAGCGAAATGACAGGGGGCAAGAACGAGCAGTACTTC
v_gene: TRBV5-1
j_gene: TRBJ2-7
d_gene: TRBD1
abundance: NA

CDR3aa: CASSLLGLAGAGDTQYF
CDR3nt: TGCGCCAGCAGCTTGTTGGGACTAGCGGGGGCGGGAGATACGCAGTATTTT
v_gene: TRBV5-1
j_gene: TRBJ2-3
d_gene: TRBD2
abundance: NA